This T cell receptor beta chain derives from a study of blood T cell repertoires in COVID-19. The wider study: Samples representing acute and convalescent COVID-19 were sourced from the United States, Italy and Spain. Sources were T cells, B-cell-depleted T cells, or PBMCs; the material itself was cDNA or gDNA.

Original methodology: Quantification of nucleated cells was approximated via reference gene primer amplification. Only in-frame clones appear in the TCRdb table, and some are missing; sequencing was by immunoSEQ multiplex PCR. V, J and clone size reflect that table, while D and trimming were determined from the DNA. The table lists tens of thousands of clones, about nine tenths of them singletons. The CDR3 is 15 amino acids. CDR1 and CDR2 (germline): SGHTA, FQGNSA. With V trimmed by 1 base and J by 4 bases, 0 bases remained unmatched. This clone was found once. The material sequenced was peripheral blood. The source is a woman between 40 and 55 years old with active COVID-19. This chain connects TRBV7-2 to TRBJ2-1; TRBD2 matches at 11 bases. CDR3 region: CASSLGLAGYNEQFF. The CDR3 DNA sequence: TGTGCCAGCAGCTTAGGACTAGCGGGGTACAATGAGCAGTTCTTC. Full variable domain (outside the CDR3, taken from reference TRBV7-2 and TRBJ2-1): GAGVSQSPSNKVTEKGKDVELRCDPISGHTALYWYRQSLGQGLEFLIYFQGNSAPDKSGLPSDRFSAERTGGSVSTLTIQRTQQEDSAVYLCASSLGLAGYNEQFFGPGTRLTVL.